These 18 T cell receptor beta chains originate from one sample sequenced in a study of OX40 agonist ivuxolimab in advanced cancers. Libraries were constructed by the immunoSEQ multiplex PCR assay. TCRdb stores this immuneACCESS table with in-frame sequences only. Part of the clones is absent; in the studies checked, under half of the shortfall reflects unresolved V genes, and no reason is known for the rest. This sample is represented by 55,000 to 65,000 clones; 77% of them were singletons. The top ten constitute around 5.9% of the sample. Sample: CD4+ or CD8+ T cells sorted from blood, taken in a trial of the OX40 agonist ivuxolimab. Receptors were obtained from an adult with an advanced solid tumor such as melanoma, head and neck, liver or kidney cancer.

This clone was detected only once. The chain links TRBV9 to TRBJ2-3, with D unresolved. The CDR3 spans 14 residues. The V end was cut by 4 bases, the J end by 6 bases, with 15 bases between. The germline V gene has CDR1 SGDLS and CDR2 YYNGEE. The CDR3 sequence: CASSIRSVRDTQYF. CDR3 DNA: TGTGCCAGCAGCATCCGTAGTGTACGGGATACGCAGTATTTT.

The chain couples TRBV11-3 to TRBJ2-2; D unresolved. V lost 0 bases, J lost 5 bases, and 10 bases lay in between. Germline CDR1 and CDR2: SGHNT and YENEEA. CDR3 length: 15 residues. The DNA for the CDR3 is TGTGCCAGCAGCTTAGATCCGCCAGGAACCGGGGAGCTGTTTTTT. Protein product: CASSLDPPGTGELFF.

This chain connects TRBV25-1 to TRBJ1-5, with a possible D match to TRBD1 (5 bases). Germline V gene lookup returns CDR1 MGHDK and CDR2 SYGVNS. The CDR3 runs 14 residues. V was cut by 6 bases and J by 4 bases, with 13 bases left in between. The CDR3 here is CASSTGFRNQPQHF. The DNA for the CDR3 is TGTGCCAGCAGCACAGGATTTCGAAATCAGCCCCAGCATTTT.

This clone was picked up many times. The chain has TRBV19 and TRBJ2-2; TRBD2 is a possible D gene (6 bases). The V and J ends lost 3 bases and 2 bases respectively, with 13 bases between them. From germline, CDR1 is LNHDA and CDR2 SQIVND (reference sequence). The CDR3 has 16 amino acids. CDR3 in DNA: TGTGCCAGTAGTATCGTGGTGGGACTTAACACCGGGGAGCTGTTTTTT. Translated: CASSIVVGLNTGELFF. Looking up the rest from reference TRBV19 and TRBJ2-2 gives the full variable domain: DGGITQSPKYLFRKEGQNVTLSCEQNLNHDAMYWYRQDPGQGLRLIYYSQIVNDFQKGDIAEGYSVSREKKESFPLTVTSAQKNPTAFYLCASSIVVGLNTGELFFGEGSRLTVL.

The chain recombines TRBV6-5 with TRBJ1-1, with D unclear. V shed 6 bases and J shed 2 bases, with 13 bases lying between them. CDR3 length equals 14 residues. Germline V gives CDR1 MNHEY, CDR2 SVGAGI. CDR3 loop: CASRTRLLNTEAFF. As DNA, the CDR3 is TGTGCCAGCAGAACCAGGTTGCTCAACACTGAAGCTTTCTTT.

This clone was detected once. The J gene is TRBJ2-3, the V gene TRBV6-6; D might be TRBD1 or TRBD2, each matching 5 bases. CDR1 and CDR2 (germline): MNHNY, SVGAGI (reference sequence). V lost 8 bases and J lost 2, with 11 bases in between. The CDR3 sequence is 13 residues long. CDR3 DNA sequence: TGTGCCAGCGACCGGGACCCCACAGATACGCAGTATTTT. Translated, it gives CASDRDPTDTQYF.

The chain joins TRBV19 to TRBJ2-3, with 7 positions matching TRBD2. The CDR3 is made up of 16 amino acids. J gave up 0 bases and V 4 bases, and 7 bases lay outside the gene matches. Germline CDR1 is LNHDA and CDR2 is SQIVND (reference sequence). This chain's CDR3 is CASSSPSGHSTDTQYF. Here the CDR3 DNA reads TGTGCCAGTAGTAGCCCTAGCGGACATAGCACAGATACGCAGTATTTT.

This clone was seen once. This rearrangement joins TRBV10-3 to TRBJ1-2, with 9 bases matching TRBD1. V trimming: 3 bases; J trimming: 8 bases; junction bases outside the gene matches: 7. This CDR3 contains 14 residues. Germline values: CDR1 ENHRY, CDR2 SYGVKD. CDR3 protein: CAISDQTGGKGYTF. The CDR3 DNA reads TGTGCCATCAGTGATCAGACAGGGGGGAAAGGCTACACCTTC.

Here the CDR3 DNA reads TGTGCCAGCTCACCACTCCCCACTAGCGGGAGGGGCGGTGAGCAGTTCTTC. This gives the protein CASSPLPTSGRGGEQFF. This chain uses TRBV18 with TRBJ2-1; 13 bases align to TRBD2. Trimming took 1 base from V and 9 from J; bases not matched to a gene: 9. The V gene's germline CDR1 is KGHSH and CDR2 LQKENI. This CDR3 spans 17 amino acids. Full variable domain (missing parts from reference TRBV18 and TRBJ2-1): NAGVMQNPRHLVRRRGQEARLRCSPMKGHSHVYWYRQLPEEGLKFMVYLQKENIIDESGMPKERFSAEFPKEGPSILRIQQVVRGDSAAYFCASSPLPTSGRGGEQFFGPGTRLTVL.

This clone appeared a few times. The V call is TRBV7-2, the J call TRBJ1-5; 8 nucleotides match TRBD1. The junction had 3 bases not matched to a gene; V was cut back by 4 bases and J by 4 bases. There are 14 residues in the CDR3. Germline lookup yields CDR1 SGHTA and CDR2 FQGNSA. DNA for the CDR3: TGTGCCAGCAGCTACCGACAGGGGAATCAGCCCCAGCATTTT. This codes for CASSYRQGNQPQHF.

V is TRBV7-2 and J is TRBJ2-1; D is possibly TRBD1 or TRBD2 (5 bases each). V dropped 1 base and J dropped 9 bases, with 13 bases sitting between them. Germline values: CDR1 SGHTA, CDR2 FQGNSA. The CDR3 contains 14 residues. CDR3 in amino acids: CASSLGWGGGEQFF. DNA of the CDR3: TGTGCCAGCAGCTTAGGGTGGGGTGGGGGTGAGCAGTTCTTC.

The chain employs TRBV6-5 and TRBJ1-1; D unresolved. Trimming took 2 bases from V and 7 from J, leaving 11 bases between them. This CDR3 contains 13 residues. The germline CDR1 and CDR2 sequences are MNHEY and SVGAGI. CDR3 sequence reads: CASSYDQIREAFF. In DNA, the CDR3 is TGTGCCAGCAGTTACGATCAGATCCGTGAAGCTTTCTTT.

In its sample, this clone was seen once. Distinct nucleotide sequences in the sample also encode this CDR3. The chain carries TRBV19 and TRBJ1-2; no clear D gene. Germline-derived CDR1 and CDR2 are LNHDA and SQIVND (reference sequence). Trimming took off 3 bases at V and 2 bases at J, with 10 bases between the two ends. The CDR3 contains 14 residues. The CDR3 DNA follows: TGTGCCAGTAGTATCGGGCGGGTGAACTATGGCTACACCTTC. Protein: CASSIGRVNYGYTF.

This clone is medium-sized. V usage is TRBV7-6 and J usage is TRBJ2-7, with D possibly being TRBD1 or TRBD2 (5 bases each). Germline V gene data show CDR1 as SGHVS and CDR2 as FNYEAQ. CDR3 length: 17 amino acids. The V end was cut by 0 bases, the J end by 0 bases, with 15 bases between. CDR3 DNA sequence: TGTGCCAGCAGCTTAGCCCTGGGACGGAGGAGCTCCTACGAGCAGTACTTC. This gives the protein CASSLALGRRSSYEQYF.

The gene calls are TRBV7-9 and TRBJ2-1, with D possibly being TRBD1 (5 bases). CDR1 and CDR2 (germline): SEHNR, FQNEAQ (reference sequence). This CDR3 is built from 16 residues. Trimming pared 8 bases from V and 12 bases from J, leaving 29 bases between. DNA of the CDR3: TGTGCCAGCTCACCCCAAGGGGAAGCGCCCACCCCAAGGCAGTTCTTC. Translation: CASSPQGEAPTPRQFF.

The V gene is TRBV5-1, the J gene TRBJ1-3, with D maybe TRBD1 (6 bases). Germline-derived CDR1 and CDR2 are SGHRS and YFSETQ. The CDR3 extends over 15 amino acids. V was clipped by 1 base and J by 1 base, with 9 bases between them. The CDR3 nucleotides read TGCGCCAGCAGCTTGTCAGGGGAGTCTGGAAACACCATATATTTT. It encodes CASSLSGESGNTIYF.

This CDR3 reads CASSHPRTEAFF. The CDR3 region has the DNA TGTGCCAGCAGCCATCCGAGGACTGAAGCTTTCTTT. This rearrangement joins TRBV11-2 to TRBJ1-1; no clear D gene. Germline V gene sequence: CDR1 SGHAT, CDR2 FQNNGV. V was cut by 5 bases and J by 5 bases, with 9 bases left in between. The CDR3 loop spans 12 amino acids. Combining the CDR3 with reference TRBV11-2 and TRBJ1-1 gives the whole variable domain EAGVAQSPRYKIIEKRQSVAFWCNPISGHATLYWYQQILGQGPKLLIQFQNNGVVDDSQLPKDRFSAERLKGVDSTLKIQPAKLEDSAVYLCASSHPRTEAFFGQGTRLTVV.

This clone was recorded once. The chain is built from TRBV28 and TRBJ2-4, with 9 bases lining up with TRBD1. CDR1 and CDR2 from the germline V gene are MDHEN and SYDVKM. CDR3 size: 15 residues. The J segment lost 1 base and the V segment lost 5 bases, leaving 3 bases of the junction unmatched. The CDR3 loop reads CASSPGQGAKNIQYF. The CDR3 nucleotides are TGTGCCAGCAGTCCCGGACAGGGGGCCAAAAACATTCAGTACTTC.